The present entry profiles one T cell receptor (beta chain) with its context. The sample comes from a study of Graves' ophthalmopathy and Graves' hyperthyroidism. Exclusion applied to patients with other autoimmune diseases, uncontrolled infections, pregnancy or lactation. Clinical symptoms and serum thyroxine were used for diagnosis; TRAb, thyroid ultrasound and orbital computed tomography were also relied on. RNA transcripts served as template for amplifying TCR beta CDR3 sequences. The library came from an HTBI-primed first-round RT-PCR and a second-round multiplex PCR. TCRdb reprocessed the multiplex PCR reads with MiXCR, giving one entry per CDR3 protein. The data contain about 620,000 distinct CDR3 sequences, about a fifth of them singletons. The sequence derives from a young woman with stable Graves' hyperthyroidism. Some clones in this sample may be carry-over from other donors' samples. Sequenced input: peripheral blood.

The CDR3, as DNA: TGTGCCAGCAGCCCACCGTCCGGTAGCGGGAGGAAGACCCAGTACTTC. It yields the protein CASSPPSGSGRKTQYF. The chain links TRBV7-6 to TRBJ2-5; the match to TRBD2 covers 10 bases. This CDR3 is 16 amino acids long. V gave up 5 bases and J gave up 6 bases; unmatched junction bases: 12. CDR1 SGHVS and CDR2 FNYEAQ come from the germline V gene.